The rows below give T cell receptor beta chains drawn from one sample of a study of post-analysis software for immune sequencing data. TCRdb reprocessed the PCR reads via MiXCR and lists one record per CDR3 protein. Of hundreds of thousands of distinct CDR3 sequences in the sample, about 57% were seen once. The sample taken for sequencing was blood. The source of these receptors is a girl aged 5-17 years with multiple sclerosis. CDR3s include the opening cysteine and the closing phenylalanine or tryptophan. The D gene is left open where the match is weak. Not all rows give a size; the values are once, few, many and, for expanded clones, a class.

v_call	d_call	j_call	clone_size	cdr3_nt	cdr3_aa
TRBV15	TRBD1	TRBJ1-5	NA	TGTGCCACCAGCAGAGTTGGGACAGGGAGAAAGCCCCAGCATTTT	CATSRVGTGRKPQHF
TRBV20-1	NA	TRBJ1-5	NA	TGCAGTGCTAGAGAGGCGTTTTATAGCAATCAGCCCCAGCATTTT	CSAREAFYSNQPQHF
TRBV29-1	TRBD2	TRBJ2-1	NA	TGCAGCGGTGGGTTTCCTCTAGCGGACAATGAGCAGTTCTTC	CSGGFPLADNEQFF
TRBV7-2	NA	TRBJ1-1	NA	TGTGCCAGCAGCTTTTCCCTAGGCCCGGGAGCTTTCTTT	CASSFSLGPGAFF
TRBV20-1	NA	TRBJ2-1	NA	TGCAGTGCCACCCGAGTAAATGAGCAGTTCTTC	CSATRVNEQFF
TRBV5-1	NA	TRBJ2-7	NA	TGCGCCAGCAGCGAAACACCATCCTACGAGCAGTACTTC	CASSETPSYEQYF
TRBV20-1	NA	TRBJ2-7	NA	TGCAGCGCCACAGGGGGCGGGACTAGCTTCTACGAGCAGTACTTC	CSATGGGTSFYEQYF
TRBV19	TRBD1	TRBJ2-7	NA	TGTGCCAGTAGTATTTGGAACAGGGGTGGCGAGCAGTACTTC	CASSIWNRGGEQYF
TRBV19	NA	TRBJ2-7	NA	TGTGCCAGTAGTATAGTTGAGGGTGTGGAGCAGTACTTC	CASSIVEGVEQYF
TRBV2	TRBD2	TRBJ2-3	few	TGTGCCAGCAGTGACATAGCGGGCCAATTCACAGATACGCAGTATTTT	CASSDIAGQFTDTQYF
TRBV29-1	NA	TRBJ2-5	few	TGCAGCGTTGTGAGGGGGGATTACCAAGAGACCCAGTACTTC	CSVVRGDYQETQYF
TRBV15	NA	TRBJ2-5	NA	TGTGCCACCAGCAGAGAGCCTGGGATCCAAGAGACCCAGTACTTC	CATSREPGIQETQYF
TRBV11-2	NA	TRBJ2-7	NA	TGTGCCAGCAGCTTATCGGGTAGCGAGAGGGACGAGCAGTACTTC	CASSLSGSERDEQYF
TRBV5-1	NA	TRBJ2-3	NA	TGCGCCAGCAGCCTCGGGACTCAGGAGCATACGCAGTATTTT	CASSLGTQEHTQYF
TRBV20-1	TRBD1	TRBJ2-7	NA	TGCAGTGCTAGAGATACCGGGACAGGGGGAGACGAGCAGTACTTC	CSARDTGTGGDEQYF
TRBV25-1	TRBD1	TRBJ2-1	once	TGTGCCAGCAGTGAAAGGGACAGGGGCCCCGGTTTGGATGAGCAGTTCTTC	CASSERDRGPGLDEQFF
TRBV10-3	NA	TRBJ2-1	NA	TGTGCCATCAGCGGACCGAGCTCCTACAATGAGCAGTTCTTC	CAISGPSSYNEQFF
TRBV29-1	TRBD1	TRBJ2-4	NA	TGCAGCGTCACCACAGGGGGCAGAAACATTCAGTACTTC	CSVTTGGRNIQYF
TRBV29-1	NA	TRBJ1-1	NA	TGCAGCGTCCGGGTTCAAGACAGAAACACTGAAGCTTTCTTT	CSVRVQDRNTEAFF
TRBV29-1	TRBD1	TRBJ2-4	few	TGCAGCGTTTTCGGGACCAGGGGGAGCATTCAGTACTTC	CSVFGTRGSIQYF
TRBV20-1	NA	TRBJ1-2	few	TGCAGTGCCGCCATGGGACTTAACTATGGCTACACCTTC	CSAAMGLNYGYTF
TRBV5-1	NA	TRBJ2-7	NA	TGCGCCAGCAGCTTGGAGCTGCAGACAAGCTCCTACGAGCAGTACTTC	CASSLELQTSSYEQYF
TRBV2	NA	TRBJ1-1	NA	TGTGCCAGCAGTGGGACGGACTTCCCCGTGGGGAACACTGAAGCTTTCTTT	CASSGTDFPVGNTEAFF
TRBV19	TRBD1	TRBJ1-1	NA	TGTGCCAGTAGTGATTCAGGGGGCGTGGAAGCTTTCTTT	CASSDSGGVEAFF
TRBV7-9	TRBD2	TRBJ2-7	NA	TGTGCCAGCAGCGCCGGGGGTTCTTACGGGACTAGGAGAGTCTACGAGCAGTACTTC	CASSAGGSYGTRRVYEQYF
TRBV5-1	NA	TRBJ2-7	few	TGCGCCAGCAGACACGTCCCAGGCAGCTCCTACGAGCAGTACTTC	CASRHVPGSSYEQYF
TRBV19	TRBD1	TRBJ1-5	NA	TGTGCCAGTACCCCACAGGGGGCTAGAGCAAATAGCAATCAGCCCCAGCATTTT	CASTPQGARANSNQPQHF
TRBV7-3	NA	TRBJ2-7	NA	TGTGCCAGCAGCCCACAGACAGGACACGAGCAGTACTTC	CASSPQTGHEQYF
TRBV25-1	TRBD2	TRBJ2-1	NA	TGTGCCAGCAGTGCTCTAGCGGGAGGCGTCAATGAGCAGTTCTTC	CASSALAGGVNEQFF
TRBV12-3/TRBV12-4	TRBD2	TRBJ2-3	NA	TGTGCCAGCAGTTTAGGGTCTAGCGGGGATGCAGATACGCAGTATTTT	CASSLGSSGDADTQYF
TRBV4-2	NA	TRBJ2-1	few	TGTGCCAGCAGCCATGGACTACAGAGCTCCTACAATGAGCAGTTCTTC	CASSHGLQSSYNEQFF
TRBV15	TRBD1	TRBJ1-2	NA	TGTGCCACCCAGAATGCCCGGGACAGGACCTATGGCTACACCTTC	CATQNARDRTYGYTF
TRBV7-8	TRBD2	TRBJ2-7	NA	TGTGCCAGCAGCTTAGAAGTTAGCGGGGGGTCTAGCTCCTACGAGCAGTACTTC	CASSLEVSGGSSSYEQYF
TRBV24-1	NA	TRBJ1-2	NA	TGTGCCACCAGGATCCGGGAAAACAACTATGGCTACACCTTC	CATRIRENNYGYTF
TRBV5-1	TRBD2	TRBJ2-7	NA	TGCGCCAGCAGCTTGGGAAGCGGGAGTGCCTACGAGCAGTACTTC	CASSLGSGSAYEQYF
TRBV10-3	TRBD1	TRBJ2-5	NA	TGTGCCATCAGGGGACAGGGGGCTGAGACCCAGTACTTC	CAIRGQGAETQYF
TRBV20-1	TRBD1	TRBJ1-2	NA	TGCAGTGCAAAGGGACAGGGAGTTAATGGCTACACCTTC	CSAKGQGVNGYTF
TRBV5-5	NA	TRBJ2-7	few	TGTGCCAGCAGCCCGGGACCAGGGGCCTACGAGCAGTACTTC	CASSPGPGAYEQYF
TRBV7-2	TRBD2	TRBJ2-5	NA	TGTGCCAGCAGCTTCGAGCGGGGGGGCCGAGAGACCCAGTACTTC	CASSFERGGRETQYF
TRBV5-1	TRBD1	TRBJ2-7	NA	TGCGCCAGCAGCCTAGGACAGGGTATTATATCCTACGAGCAGTACTTC	CASSLGQGIISYEQYF
TRBV29-1	NA	TRBJ2-3	few	TGCAGCGCGACCAGATTGAGCACAGATACGCAGTATTTT	CSATRLSTDTQYF
TRBV4-1	TRBD2	TRBJ2-3	NA	TGCGCCAGCAGCCTAGTGGAGCGGGGGGTAAGAGATACGCAGTATTTT	CASSLVERGVRDTQYF
TRBV12-3/TRBV12-4	NA	TRBJ2-3	NA	TGTGCCAGCACCCTCAGCGGGTTCACAGATACGCAGTATTTT	CASTLSGFTDTQYF
TRBV7-2	NA	TRBJ1-2	NA	TGTGCCAGCACAGCGCTGACCTATGGCTACACCTTC	CASTALTYGYTF
TRBV20-1	TRBD1	TRBJ1-5	NA	TGCAGTGCCGGCCGATACGATGGACAGGGTGGCAATCAGCCCCAGCATTTT	CSAGRYDGQGGNQPQHF